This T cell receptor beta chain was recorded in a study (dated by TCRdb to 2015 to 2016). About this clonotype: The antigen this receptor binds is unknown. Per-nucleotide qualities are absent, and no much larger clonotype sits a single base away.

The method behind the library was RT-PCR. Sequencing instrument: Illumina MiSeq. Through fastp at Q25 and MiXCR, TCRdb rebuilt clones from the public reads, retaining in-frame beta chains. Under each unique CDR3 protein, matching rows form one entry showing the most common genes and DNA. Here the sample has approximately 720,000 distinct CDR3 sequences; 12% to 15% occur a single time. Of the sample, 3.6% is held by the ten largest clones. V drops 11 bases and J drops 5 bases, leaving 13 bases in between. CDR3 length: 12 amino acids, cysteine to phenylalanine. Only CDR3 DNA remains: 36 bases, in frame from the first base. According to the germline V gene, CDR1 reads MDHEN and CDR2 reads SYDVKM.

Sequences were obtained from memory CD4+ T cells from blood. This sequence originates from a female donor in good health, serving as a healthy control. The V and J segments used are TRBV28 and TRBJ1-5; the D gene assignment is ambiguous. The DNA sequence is TGTGCCGCGAGAGGAAGGTATCAGCCCCAGCATTTT. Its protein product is CAARGRYQPQHF.